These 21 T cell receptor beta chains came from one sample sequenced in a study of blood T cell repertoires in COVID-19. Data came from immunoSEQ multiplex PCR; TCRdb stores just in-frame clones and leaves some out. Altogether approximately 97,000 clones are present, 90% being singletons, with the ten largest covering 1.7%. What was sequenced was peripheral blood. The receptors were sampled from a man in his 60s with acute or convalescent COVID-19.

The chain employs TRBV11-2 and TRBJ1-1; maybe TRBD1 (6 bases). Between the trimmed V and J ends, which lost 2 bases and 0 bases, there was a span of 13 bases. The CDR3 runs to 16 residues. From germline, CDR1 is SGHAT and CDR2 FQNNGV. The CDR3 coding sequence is TGTGCCAGCAGCTTATGGGTTCAGGGGATGAACACTGAAGCTTTCTTT. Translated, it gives CASSLWVQGMNTEAFF.

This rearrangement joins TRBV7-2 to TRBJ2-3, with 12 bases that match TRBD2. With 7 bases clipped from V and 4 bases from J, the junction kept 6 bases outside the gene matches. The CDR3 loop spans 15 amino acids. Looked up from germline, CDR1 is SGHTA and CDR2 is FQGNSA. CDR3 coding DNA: TGTGCCAGCATAAAGCTAGCGGGGGGGGCAGATACGCAGTATTTT. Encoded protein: CASIKLAGGADTQYF.

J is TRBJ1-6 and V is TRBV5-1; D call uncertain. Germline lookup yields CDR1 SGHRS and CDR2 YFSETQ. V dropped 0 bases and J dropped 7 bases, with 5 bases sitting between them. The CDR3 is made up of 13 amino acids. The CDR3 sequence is CASSLGGNSPLHF. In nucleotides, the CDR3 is TGCGCCAGCAGCTTGGGCGGGAATTCACCCCTCCACTTT.

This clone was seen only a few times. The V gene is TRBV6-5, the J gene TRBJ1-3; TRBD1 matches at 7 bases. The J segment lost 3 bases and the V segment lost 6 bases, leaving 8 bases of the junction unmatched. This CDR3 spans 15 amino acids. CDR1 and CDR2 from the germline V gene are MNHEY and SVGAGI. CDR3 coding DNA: TGTGCCAGCAGCAGAGGACAGGCAGGTGGAAACACCATATATTTT. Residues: CASSRGQAGGNTIYF.

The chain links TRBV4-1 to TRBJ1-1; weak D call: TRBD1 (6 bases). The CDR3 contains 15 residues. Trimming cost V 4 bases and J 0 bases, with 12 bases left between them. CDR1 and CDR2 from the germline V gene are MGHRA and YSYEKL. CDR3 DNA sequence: TGCGCCAGCAGCCTTGAACAGGGCCTGAACACTGAAGCTTTCTTT. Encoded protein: CASSLEQGLNTEAFF.

CDR3 coding DNA: TGTGCCAGCAGTCCGGATACCCAGGGGGCGGGTCAGCCCCAGCATTTT. Amino acids: CASSPDTQGAGQPQHF. The chain is built from TRBV6-6 and TRBJ1-5; TRBD1 aligns across 8 bases. Germline values: CDR1 MNHNY, CDR2 SVGAGI (reference sequence). With V trimmed by 5 bases and J by 6 bases, 12 bases remained unmatched. The length of the CDR3 is 16 residues.

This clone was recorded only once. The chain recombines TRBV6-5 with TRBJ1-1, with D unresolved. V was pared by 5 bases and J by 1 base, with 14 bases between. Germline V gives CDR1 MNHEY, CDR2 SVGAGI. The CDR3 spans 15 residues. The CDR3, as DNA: TGTGCCAGCAGTCGCTCTAGTGAGCCGAACACTGAAGCTTTCTTT. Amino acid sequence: CASSRSSEPNTEAFF.

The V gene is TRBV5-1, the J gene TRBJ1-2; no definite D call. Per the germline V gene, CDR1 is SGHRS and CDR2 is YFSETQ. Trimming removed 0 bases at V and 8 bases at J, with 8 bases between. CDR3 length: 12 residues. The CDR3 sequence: CASSLDGRGYTF. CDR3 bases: TGCGCCAGCAGCTTGGACGGGAGAGGCTACACCTTC.

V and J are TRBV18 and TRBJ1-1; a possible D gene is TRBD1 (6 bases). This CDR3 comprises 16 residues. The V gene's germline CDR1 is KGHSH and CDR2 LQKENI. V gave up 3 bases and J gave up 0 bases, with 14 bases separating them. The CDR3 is CASSPPQGPLNTEAFF. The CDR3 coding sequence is TGTGCCAGCTCACCCCCACAGGGCCCTCTGAACACTGAAGCTTTCTTT.

The CDR3 region has the DNA TGCGCCAGCAGTCAACCCCCTGTAATTGGGGGCGCGGGGGACACTGAAGCTTTCTTT. This encodes CASSQPPVIGGAGDTEAFF. This chain connects TRBV23-1 to TRBJ1-1; D possibly corresponds to TRBD1 (6 bases). TRBV23-1 is designated an ORF whose function remains uncertain. V was cut by 2 bases and J by 3 bases, with 25 bases left in between. The CDR3 totals 19 residues.

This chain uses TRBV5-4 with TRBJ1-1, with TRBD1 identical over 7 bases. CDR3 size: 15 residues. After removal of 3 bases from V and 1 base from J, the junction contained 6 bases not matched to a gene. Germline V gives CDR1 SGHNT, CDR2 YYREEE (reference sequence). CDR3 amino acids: CASSWSRDRNTEAFF. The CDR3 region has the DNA TGTGCCAGCAGCTGGAGCCGGGACAGGAACACTGAAGCTTTCTTT.

CDR3 amino acids: CASSQAGFGGTDTQYF. The CDR3 bases are TGTGCCAGCAGCCAAGCAGGGTTCGGCGGCACAGATACGCAGTATTTT. V gene TRBV3-1 (or the pseudogene TRBV3-2) combines with J gene TRBJ2-3; tentatively, D is TRBD1 (5 bases). This CDR3 has 16 residues. Germline CDR1 reads LGHDT; CDR2 reads YNNKEL (reference sequence). Trimming took 1 base from V and 1 from J, leaving 12 bases between them.

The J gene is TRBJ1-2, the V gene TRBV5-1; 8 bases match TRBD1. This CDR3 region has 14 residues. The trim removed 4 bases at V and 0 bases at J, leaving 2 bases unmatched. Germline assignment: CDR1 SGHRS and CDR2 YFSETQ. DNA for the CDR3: TGCGCCAGCAGCCCGGACAGGGCTAACTATGGCTACACCTTC. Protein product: CASSPDRANYGYTF.

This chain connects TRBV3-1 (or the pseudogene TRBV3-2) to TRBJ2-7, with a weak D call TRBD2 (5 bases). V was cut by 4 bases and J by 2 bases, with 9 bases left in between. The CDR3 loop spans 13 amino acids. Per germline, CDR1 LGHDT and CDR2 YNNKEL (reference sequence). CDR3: CASSPRGPYEQYF. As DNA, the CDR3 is TGTGCCAGCAGCCCGAGAGGGCCCTACGAGCAGTACTTC.

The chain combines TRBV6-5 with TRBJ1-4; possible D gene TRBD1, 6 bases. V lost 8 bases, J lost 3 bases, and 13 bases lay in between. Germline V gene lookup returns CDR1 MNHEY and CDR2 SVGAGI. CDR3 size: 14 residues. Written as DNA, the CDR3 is TGTGCCAGCTTTGGGGGGGCGGCTAATGAAAAACTGTTTTTT. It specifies CASFGGAANEKLFF.

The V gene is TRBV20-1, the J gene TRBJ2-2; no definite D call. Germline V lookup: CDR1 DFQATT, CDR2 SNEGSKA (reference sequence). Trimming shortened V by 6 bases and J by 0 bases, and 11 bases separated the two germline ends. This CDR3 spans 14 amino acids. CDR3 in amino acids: CSASARSNTGELFF. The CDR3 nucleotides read TGCAGTGCGAGTGCCAGGTCGAACACCGGGGAGCTGTTTTTT.

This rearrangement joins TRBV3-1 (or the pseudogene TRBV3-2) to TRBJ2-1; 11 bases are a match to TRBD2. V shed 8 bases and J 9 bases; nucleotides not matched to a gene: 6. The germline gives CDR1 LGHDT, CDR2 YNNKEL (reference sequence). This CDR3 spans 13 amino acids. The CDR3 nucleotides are TGTGCCAGCCAGCTAGCGGGGGGACGTGAGCAGTTCTTC. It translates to CASQLAGGREQFF.

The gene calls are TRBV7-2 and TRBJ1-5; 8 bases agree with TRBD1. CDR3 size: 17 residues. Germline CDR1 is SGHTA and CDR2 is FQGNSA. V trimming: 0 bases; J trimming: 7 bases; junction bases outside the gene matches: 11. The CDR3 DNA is TGTGCCAGCAGCTTAGCCGGACAGGGCGGGACAGGACAGCCCCAGCATTTT. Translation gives CASSLAGQGGTGQPQHF.

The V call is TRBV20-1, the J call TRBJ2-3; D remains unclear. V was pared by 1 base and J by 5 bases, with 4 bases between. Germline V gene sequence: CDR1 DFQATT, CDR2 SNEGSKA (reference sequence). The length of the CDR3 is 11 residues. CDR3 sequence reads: CSARGQDTQYF. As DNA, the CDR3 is TGCAGTGCTAGAGGTCAAGATACGCAGTATTTT.

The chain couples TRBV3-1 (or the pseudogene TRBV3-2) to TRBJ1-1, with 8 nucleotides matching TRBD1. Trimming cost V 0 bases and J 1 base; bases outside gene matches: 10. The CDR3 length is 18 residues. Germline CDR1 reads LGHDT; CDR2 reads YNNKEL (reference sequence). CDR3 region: CASSQERTGRVGNTEAFF. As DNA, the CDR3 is TGTGCCAGCAGCCAAGAAAGGACAGGGAGGGTGGGGAACACTGAAGCTTTCTTT.

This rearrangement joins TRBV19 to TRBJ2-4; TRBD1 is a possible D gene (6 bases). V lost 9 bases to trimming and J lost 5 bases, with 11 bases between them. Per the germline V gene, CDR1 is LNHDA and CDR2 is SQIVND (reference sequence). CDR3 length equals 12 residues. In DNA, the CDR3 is TGTGCCAGCGGACAGCCCCAAAACATTCAGTACTTC. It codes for CASGQPQNIQYF.